Detailed here is one T cell receptor (beta chain). V was clipped by 0 bases and J by 7 bases; unmatched bases: 8. This CDR3 is built from 15 residues. Germline CDR1 reads LNHDA; CDR2 reads SQIVND (reference sequence). The PCR ran on 60 Vbeta and 13 Jbeta primers. Method: immunoSEQ multiplex PCR; TCRdb's copy keeps in-frame clones and lacks some. The sample lists about 110,000 clones; less than 80% were seen once. The data originate from a study of cytomegalovirus exposure and HLA in healthy donors. Donors consisted of healthy bone marrow donors. This TCR was recovered from a man aged 25 to 40 in good health and CMV-seropositive. The gene calls are TRBV19 and TRBJ1-2, with 7 bases matching TRBD1. Material for sequencing was PBMCs. The CDR3 region is CASSIDLAAGGGYTF. CDR3 nucleotides: TGTGCCAGTAGTATAGATCTCGCGGCAGGGGGTGGCTACACCTTC.